The 15 T cell receptor beta chains presented below share a single source sample, sequenced in a study of T-cell reconstitution after alpha-beta-depleted transplantation in children. Unique molecular identifiers tagged the TCRbeta library. TCRdb recomputed calls from the PCR reads with MiXCR, one row per CDR3 protein. The sample gives about 600,000 distinct CDR3 sequences, around 23% of which show up once; around an eighth is in the top ten. Source: PBMCs, mostly from graft donor cells, taken 360 days after TCRalphabeta/CD19-depleted stem cell transplant. The receptors here all came from a boy less than two years old who had a stem cell transplant for acute myeloid leukemia, so the T cells may come from the graft donor.

This clonotype was observed many times. This chain connects TRBV20-1 to TRBJ2-7, with D uncertain. V was cut by 3 bases and J by 3 bases, with 6 bases left in between. Per the germline V gene, CDR1 is DFQATT and CDR2 is SNEGSKA (reference sequence). This CDR3 has 11 amino acids. The CDR3 here is CSARFSYEQYF. CDR3 coding DNA: TGCAGTGCTAGGTTCAGCTACGAGCAGTACTTC.

This clonotype was seen only a few times. This chain joins TRBV7-2 and TRBJ2-5, with TRBD2 identical over 9 bases. The V and J ends lost 5 bases and 5 bases, in that order; junction bases with no gene match: 12. The germline V gene encodes CDR1 SGHTA and CDR2 FQGNSA. This CDR3 has 16 residues. The chain's CDR3 is CASSPSLAGLRETQYF. In nucleotides, the CDR3 is TGTGCCAGCAGCCCCAGTCTAGCGGGGTTACGGGAGACCCAGTACTTC.

This clonotype showed up just a few times. The V gene is TRBV29-1, the J gene TRBJ1-1; D is uncertain. Germline V gives CDR1 SQVTM, CDR2 ANQGSEA. The CDR3 consists of 13 residues. The CDR3 nucleotides are TGCAGTCTTTTCCGGCCCTTGAACACTGAAGCTTTCTTT. Translated, it gives CSLFRPLNTEAFF.

This clonotype was recorded a few times. This chain uses TRBV2 with TRBJ2-7, with D possibly being TRBD1 (5 bases). V was trimmed by 0 bases and J by 6 bases, leaving 12 bases between them. This CDR3 contains 14 residues. CDR1 and CDR2 from the germline V gene are SNHLY and FYNNEI. CDR3 in DNA: TGTGCCAGCAGTGAAGCGCGTCAGGGTGGCGAGCAGTACTTC. Protein product: CASSEARQGGEQYF.

This clonotype was counted between two and nine times. The chain couples TRBV10-3 to TRBJ2-3, with D perhaps matching TRBD2 (6 bases). CDR1 and CDR2 from the germline V gene are ENHRY and SYGVKD. The CDR3 covers 14 residues. The V gene lost 9 bases and the J gene lost 0 bases, with 13 bases spanning the gap. CDR3 sequence: CAIRDSSSTDTQYF. The CDR3 region has the DNA TGTGCCATTAGGGACTCCTCTAGCACAGATACGCAGTATTTT.

This clonotype was counted many times. The chain couples TRBV4-1 to TRBJ2-2, with D perhaps matching TRBD1 (5 bases). Germline CDR1 and CDR2: MGHRA and YSYEKL. Trimming removed 0 bases from V and 6 bases from J, with 8 bases in between. CDR3 length equals 14 residues. CDR3 amino acids: CASSQDRVPGELFF. Written as DNA, the CDR3 is TGCGCCAGCAGCCAAGACAGGGTTCCCGGGGAGCTGTTTTTT.

This clonotype showed up many times. The CDR3 here is CSVGRDQNTEAFF. Written as DNA, the CDR3 is TGCAGCGTTGGGCGGGACCAGAACACTGAAGCTTTCTTT. J is TRBJ1-1 and V is TRBV29-1, with D perhaps matching TRBD1 (5 bases). V was shortened by 4 bases and J by 1 base, with 10 bases between the two germline ends. Germline loops: CDR1 SQVTM, CDR2 ANQGSEA. This CDR3 contains 13 residues.

Only a few counts were recorded for this clonotype. The J gene is TRBJ2-3, the V gene TRBV23-1; D is unresolved. TRBV23-1 is an ORF, with its function uncertain. The CDR3 is made up of 14 amino acids. Between the trimmed V and J ends, which lost 3 bases and 2 bases, there was a span of 9 bases. The CDR3 nucleotides are TGCGCCAGCAGTCATTGCTCATCCACAGATACGCAGTATTTT. It translates to CASSHCSSTDTQYF.

The V and J genes are TRBV2 and TRBJ2-7; D is possibly TRBD1 or TRBD2 (5 bases each). CDR1 and CDR2 from the germline V gene are SNHLY and FYNNEI. The V and J ends lost 1 base and 3 bases respectively, with 13 bases between them. This CDR3 is 15 amino acids long. DNA of the CDR3: TGTGCCAGCAGTGAAGGGGACGGATTTCACTACGAGCAGTACTTC. Protein product: CASSEGDGFHYEQYF.

This clonotype was detected many times. The chain joins TRBV20-1 to TRBJ2-7, with 9 bases fitting TRBD1. The ends lost 0 bases at V and 3 bases at J; junction bases unmatched: 6. The CDR3 runs 15 residues. Germline values: CDR1 DFQATT, CDR2 SNEGSKA (reference sequence). CDR3 residues: CSARDSGQGIYEQYF. The CDR3 DNA reads as TGCAGTGCTAGAGACTCGGGACAGGGTATCTACGAGCAGTACTTC.

V gene TRBV30 combines with J gene TRBJ2-5, with a weak D call TRBD1 (6 bases). CDR1 and CDR2 (germline): GTSNPN, SVGIG (reference sequence). The CDR3 contains 15 residues. V shed 1 base and J shed 1 base, with 13 bases lying between them. DNA of the CDR3: TGTGCCTGGAGTGCACATACAGGGATCCAAGAGACCCAGTACTTC. It translates to CAWSAHTGIQETQYF.

J is TRBJ1-1 and V is TRBV7-2; D unclear. Germline CDR1 and CDR2: SGHTA and FQGNSA. The CDR3 sequence is 13 residues long. Deletions cut 1 base from V and 11 bases from J, with 14 bases between. CDR3 region: CASSLGPAMVAFF. Here the CDR3 DNA reads TGTGCCAGCAGCTTAGGTCCAGCAATGGTGGCTTTCTTT.

This clonotype was counted at least ten times. This rearrangement joins TRBV28 to TRBJ1-4; D remains ambiguous. CDR3 length equals 13 residues. V shed 3 bases and J shed 4 bases, with 6 bases lying between them. The germline gives CDR1 MDHEN, CDR2 SYDVKM. The CDR3 coding sequence is TGTGCCAGCAGTTTTCAAAGTAATGAAAAACTGTTTTTT. As protein: CASSFQSNEKLFF.

This clonotype was seen more than once but under ten times. V usage is TRBV27 and J usage is TRBJ2-1; D may be TRBD2 (7 bases). Germline V gene sequence: CDR1 MNHEY, CDR2 SMNVEV (reference sequence). The CDR3 is 15 residues long. Trimming cost V 2 bases and J 5 bases, with 13 bases left between them. The CDR3 coding sequence is TGTGCCAGCAGTTTAGCGGGGGCCCCGGACAATGAGCAGTTCTTC. Its translation is CASSLAGAPDNEQFF.

This clonotype has only a few counts. J is TRBJ2-7 and V is TRBV29-1, with 8 bases lining up with TRBD2. The germline gives CDR1 SQVTM, CDR2 ANQGSEA. V shed 6 bases and J 0 bases; nucleotides not matched to a gene: 4. The CDR3 is made up of 13 amino acids. The DNA of the CDR3 is TGCAGCGTCACGAGCGGGAGCTCCTACGAGCAGTACTTC. It is translated as CSVTSGSSYEQYF.